This passage covers 27 T cell receptor beta chains from one sample sequenced in a study of blood T cells in healthy people across ages. Through a sample-barcoded 5' primer and a J-beta primer mix, a second PCR was run for roughly 6 to 11 cycles. TCRdb re-called the 5' RACE reads through MiXCR, storing one row per CDR3 protein. The sample yields around 990,000 distinct CDR3 sequences, around 25% seen once. The same sample was also used in a study of T cells of mothers and their children.

Sequenced input: blood. Source of these receptors: a girl aged 2-10 years in good health.

The CDR3 sequence: CASSERGGVYNNEQFF. The DNA for the CDR3 is TGTGCCAGCAGTGAAAGAGGCGGGGTATACAACAATGAGCAGTTCTTC. The chain carries TRBV2 and TRBJ2-1; D perhaps matches TRBD2 (6 bases). CDR1 and CDR2 from the germline V gene are SNHLY and FYNNEI. The V and J ends lost 2 bases and 5 bases respectively, with 16 bases between them. The CDR3 spans 16 residues.

Note on this clonotype: It is likely a read error, because the conserved phenylalanine at the end of the CDR3 is missing. The genes are TRBV28 and TRBJ1-2; D might be TRBD1 (5 bases). This CDR3 is 13 amino acids long. Germline CDR1 MDHEN, CDR2 SYDVKM. Trimming left V 7 bases short and J 3 bases short, with 12 bases between. CDR3 DNA: TGTGCCAGCATTAATGCGGGGGACTATGGCTACACCCTC. Its protein is CASINAGDYGYTL.

A few counts support this clonotype. The chain links TRBV7-6 to TRBJ2-7; D perhaps matches TRBD1 (6 bases). The germline V gene has CDR1 SGHVS and CDR2 FNYEAQ. V was shortened by 1 base and J by 1 base, with 11 bases between the two germline ends. The length of the CDR3 is 15 residues. The DNA for the CDR3 is TGTGCCAGCAGCTTAGGAGGGACACAGTCCTACGAGCAGTACTTC. It encodes CASSLGGTQSYEQYF.

The genes are TRBV28 and TRBJ2-1; possible D gene TRBD1, 5 bases. The J call may be in error: the DNA end matches TRBJ2-5 better. Germline loops: CDR1 MDHEN, CDR2 SYDVKM. The CDR3 has 15 amino acids. The DNA of the CDR3 is TGTGCCAGCAGTTCGGAACAGGACCCAAAAAAGACCCAGTACTTC. This encodes CASSSEQDPKKTQYF.

This sequence joins TRBV5-4 and TRBJ2-3, with D unresolved. The V end was cut by 7 bases, the J end by 2 bases, with 11 bases between. CDR3 size: 13 residues. The germline V gene encodes CDR1 SGHNT and CDR2 YYREEE (reference sequence). The chain's CDR3 is CASHPAYTDTQYF. The CDR3, as DNA: TGTGCCAGCCATCCGGCTTACACAGATACGCAGTATTTT.

This clonotype was seen many times. This sequence joins TRBV27 and TRBJ1-2; tentatively, D is TRBD1 (5 bases). V dropped 5 bases and J dropped 7 bases, with 14 bases sitting between them. This CDR3 region has 13 residues. Germline V gene data show CDR1 as MNHEY and CDR2 as SMNVEV (reference sequence). DNA of the CDR3: TGTGCCAGCAGTCGGGGGGAGGGTAGTGGCTACACCTTC. This translates into CASSRGEGSGYTF.

The chain recombines TRBV20-1 with TRBJ1-2; no firm D call. The CDR3 spans 19 residues. Germline V gene lookup returns CDR1 DFQATT and CDR2 SNEGSKA (reference sequence). V dropped 0 bases and J dropped 7 bases, with 30 bases sitting between them. CDR3 sequence (DNA): TGCAGTGCTAGAGAACGTCCTCAAAACCTAGCAATCTCAGGTCCTGGCTACACCTTC. Protein sequence: CSARERPQNLAISGPGYTF.

The genes are TRBV11-3 and TRBJ2-1, with D possibly matching TRBD1 (6 bases). Germline CDR1 is SGHNT and CDR2 is YENEEA. Trimming cost V 0 bases and J 14 bases, with 8 bases left between them. The CDR3 length is 11 residues. The CDR3 nucleotides read TGTGCCAGCAGCTTAGATAAGGGGGAGTTCTTC. Its translation: CASSLDKGEFF.

This clonotype was observed a few times. The chain couples TRBV4-2 to TRBJ2-3, with TRBD1 identical over 8 bases. Trimming took 3 bases from V and 3 from J; bases not matched to a gene: 8. Germline loops: CDR1 LGHNA, CDR2 YNFKEQ. CDR3 length equals 16 residues. This CDR3 is CASSQLQGAPTDTQYF. CDR3 DNA sequence: TGTGCCAGCAGCCAGCTTCAGGGGGCGCCGACAGATACGCAGTATTTT.

The chain joins TRBV6-4 to TRBJ1-1; tentatively, D is TRBD1 (5 bases). The CDR3 totals 15 residues. CDR1 and CDR2 (germline): MRHNA, SNTAGT. Trimming removed 6 bases at V and 0 bases at J, with 14 bases between. This CDR3 is CASRDSPGMNTEAFF. In DNA form, the CDR3 reads TGTGCCAGCAGAGACAGCCCCGGCATGAACACTGAAGCTTTCTTT.

The chain recombines TRBV20-1 with TRBJ1-2; no firm D call. V dropped 8 bases and J dropped 5 bases, with 15 bases sitting between them. The CDR3 contains 12 residues. Germline CDR1 is DFQATT and CDR2 is SNEGSKA (reference sequence). The CDR3 DNA sequence: TGCAGTCTACCAAAGGTGGGGTATGGCTACACCTTC. Encoded protein: CSLPKVGYGYTF.

Written as DNA, the CDR3 is TGTGCCAGCAGTTACGACTTCTCGAGGGCCAAAAACATTCAGTACTTC. Amino acids: CASSYDFSRAKNIQYF. The V gene is TRBV6-2 or TRBV6-3, the J gene TRBJ2-4, with D unclear. Germline V lookup: CDR1 MNHEY, CDR2 SVGEGT. The CDR3 runs 16 residues. V was pared by 2 bases and J by 1 base, with 12 bases between.

J is TRBJ1-2 and V is TRBV7-2; TRBD1 matches 8 bases. Germline CDR1 reads SGHTA; CDR2 reads FQGNSA. The V and J ends lost 7 bases and 3 bases, in that order; junction bases with no gene match: 4. This CDR3 is built from 13 residues. The CDR3 loop reads CASTPDRDYGYTF. The CDR3 region has the DNA TGTGCCAGCACCCCGGACAGGGACTATGGCTACACCTTC.

This clonotype has more than one count but fewer than ten. CDR3 sequence: CASSHSQAKSYEQYF. In DNA, the CDR3 is TGTGCCAGCAGCCACTCGCAGGCCAAATCCTACGAGCAGTACTTC. The J gene is TRBJ2-7, the V gene TRBV3-1; no firm D call. The V end lost 3 bases, the J end lost 1 base, and 13 bases lay between the germline ends. Germline CDR1 is LGHDT and CDR2 is YNNKEL (reference sequence). This CDR3 is built from 15 residues.

On this clonotype itself: One end of the junction does not line up with germline, which may come from a read error. The rearrangement joins TRBV7-7 to TRBJ2-1; D is unresolved. The J call may be in error: the DNA end matches TRBJ2-5 better. The CDR3 has 13 residues. Germline V gene lookup returns CDR1 SSHAT and CDR2 FNYEAQ (reference sequence). The CDR3 DNA sequence: TGTGCTAGCACCATACCAGGCCAAGAGACCCAGTACTTC. Amino acid sequence: CASTIPGQETQYF.

This sequence joins TRBV11-3 and TRBJ2-4; tentatively, D is TRBD2 (7 bases). Deletions cut 4 bases from V and 7 bases from J, with 20 bases between. From germline, CDR1 is SGHNT and CDR2 YENEEA. The CDR3 runs 16 residues. The CDR3 nucleotides are TGTGCCAGCAGCTCCCGTTTTGGGGGGGCATGGAACATTCAGTACTTC. Encoded protein: CASSSRFGGAWNIQYF. The full variable domain, its missing parts supplied by reference TRBV11-3 and TRBJ2-4, is EAGVVQSPRYKIIEKKQPVAFWCNPISGHNTLYWYLQNLGQGPELLIRYENEEAVDDSQLPKDRFSAERLKGVDSTLKIQPAELGDSAVYLCASSSRFGGAWNIQYFGAGTRLSVL.

The V and J genes are TRBV2 and TRBJ2-5; D is perhaps TRBD1 (6 bases). The CDR3 runs 13 residues. The germline CDR1 and CDR2 sequences are SNHLY and FYNNEI. With 4 bases removed from V and 2 bases from J, the gap between germline ends came to 8 bases. CDR3 bases: TGTGCCAGCAGTGCACAGGGACAAGAGACCCAGTACTTC. Its protein product is CASSAQGQETQYF. Supplemented by reference TRBV2 and TRBJ2-5, the full variable domain reads EPEVTQTPSHQVTQMGQEVILRCVPISNHLYFYWYRQILGQKVEFLVSFYNNEISEKSEIFDDQFSVERPDGSNFTLKIRSTKLEDSAMYFCASSAQGQETQYFGPGTRLLVL.

CDR3 sequence: CLSIRTPINSPLHF. CDR3 DNA sequence: TGCCTCAGCATCCGGACGCCCATTAATTCACCCCTCCACTTT. The J gene is TRBJ1-6, the V gene TRBV23-1; no definite D call. TRBV23-1 is identified as an open reading frame with a role that is uncertain. There are 14 residues in the CDR3.

The chain has TRBV29-1 and TRBJ2-5, with unresolved D. Between the trimmed V and J ends, which lost 3 bases and 9 bases, there was a span of 11 bases. Germline loops: CDR1 SQVTM, CDR2 ANQGSEA. This CDR3 is built from 11 residues. CDR3: CSVDRSEAQYF. The CDR3 bases are TGCAGCGTTGATAGAAGTGAGGCCCAGTACTTC.

This clonotype was counted between two and nine times. One junction end disagrees with the germline gene, perhaps due to a read error. The chain has TRBV12-3 or TRBV12-4 and TRBJ2-4, with D possibly matching TRBD1 (6 bases). The CDR3 consists of 13 residues. Written as DNA, the CDR3 is TGTGCCTGCAGGGCTAGGGGGTCGGACATTCAGTACTTC. Amino acids: CACRARGSDIQYF.

J is TRBJ2-1 and V is TRBV5-1; 10 bases fit TRBD2. The V and J ends lost 4 bases and 4 bases, in that order; junction bases with no gene match: 14. The CDR3 is 18 residues long. Germline assignment: CDR1 SGHRS and CDR2 YFSETQ. The CDR3 protein is CASSIGLAARAGYNEQFF. The CDR3 DNA is TGCGCCAGCAGCATAGGACTAGCGGCAAGGGCGGGGTACAATGAGCAGTTCTTC.

This clonotype has only a few counts. This chain uses TRBV9 with TRBJ2-3; D is unresolved. The CDR3 has 14 residues. Germline V gene lookup returns CDR1 SGDLS and CDR2 YYNGEE. Trimming took 3 bases from V and 3 from J, leaving 11 bases between them. CDR3 nucleotides: TGTGCCAGCAGCGCACAGACCAGGACAGATACGCAGTATTTT. This translates into CASSAQTRTDTQYF.

This clonotype was seen only a few times. This sequence joins TRBV12-3 or TRBV12-4 and TRBJ2-1, with 10 bases aligning to TRBD2. The CDR3 is 15 residues long. Losses at the gene ends were 6 bases for V and 7 bases for J; bases not matched to a gene: 9. The DNA of the CDR3 is TGTGCCAGCAGCAAAGCGGGGGGGCCGGGGAATGAGCAGTTCTTC. It is translated as CASSKAGGPGNEQFF.

The sample holds a few counts of this clonotype. The chain carries TRBV12-3 or TRBV12-4 and TRBJ2-5; D gene unclear. Trimming stripped 5 bases from V and 0 bases from J, with 7 bases between. The CDR3 length is 13 residues. The DNA of the CDR3 is TGTGCCAGCAGTACAATGTACCAAGAGACCCAGTACTTC. Translating it yields CASSTMYQETQYF.

This clonotype occurred a few times. The CDR3 DNA follows: TGTGCCACCAGCACACTCGGGACTCCCTTTGAAGCTTTCTTT. The encoded protein is CATSTLGTPFEAFF. The chain joins TRBV15 to TRBJ1-1; perhaps TRBD1 as D (5 bases). The CDR3 sequence is 14 residues long. Germline values: CDR1 LNHNV, CDR2 YYDKDF (reference sequence). Trimming took off 4 bases at V and 7 bases at J, with 16 bases between the two ends.

The chain employs TRBV4-3 and TRBJ2-7; D is possibly TRBD1 (6 bases). Trimming stripped 0 bases from V and 2 bases from J, with 14 bases between. The germline gives CDR1 LGHNA, CDR2 YSLEER. The CDR3 is 16 residues long. For the CDR3, the DNA is TGCGCCAGCAGCCAAGATTGGCAGGGGTCTCCCTACGAGCAGTACTTC. This encodes CASSQDWQGSPYEQYF.

The rearrangement joins TRBV20-1 to TRBJ2-6; tentatively, D is TRBD1 (6 bases). Germline assignment: CDR1 DFQATT and CDR2 SNEGSKA (reference sequence). With 4 bases removed from V and 6 bases from J, the gap between germline ends came to 10 bases. There are 13 residues in the CDR3. CDR3 in DNA: TGCAGTGCTAAACCAGGGGAGGCCAACGTCCTGACTTTC. Amino acid sequence: CSAKPGEANVLTF.